This TCR beta chain was obtained from a study of cytomegalovirus exposure and HLA in healthy donors. Findings of the study overall: Cytomegalovirus-associated status was assigned to around 160 TCR beta chains.

The PCR ran on 60 Vbeta and 13 Jbeta primers. Produced via immunoSEQ multiplex PCR; TCRdb's table is partial and in-frame only. The data contain 95,000 to 150,000 clones, 74% of them seen just once; the ten biggest clones take up roughly 4.1%. Trimming cost V 0 bases and J 9 bases; bases outside gene matches: 0. CDR3 length: 14 amino acids. CDR1 is SGHRS, CDR2 YFSETQ, per germline. On this clone itself: The antigen is not known.

This rearrangement joins TRBV5-1 to TRBJ2-1; 13 nucleotides align to TRBD2. Sequencing was done on a sample of PBMCs. This TCR came from a woman in her forties or fifties in good health and CMV-seropositive. Here the CDR3 DNA reads TGCGCCAGCAGCTTGGGGACTAGCGGGGGTGAGCAGTTCTTC. Protein product: CASSLGTSGGEQFF.